A single sample is the source of the 20 T cell receptor beta chains below, sequenced in a study of siplizumab effects on memory and regulatory T cells. TCRdb keeps only in-frame clones here, not all; method: immunoSEQ multiplex PCR. The sample carries over 95,000 clones, over 85% recorded once. Specimen: non-Treg CD4+ T cells sorted from blood. The receptors originated from a human donor in good health.

This clone was recorded a few times. The V and J genes are TRBV27 and TRBJ1-1; unclear D gene. Germline V lookup: CDR1 MNHEY, CDR2 SMNVEV (reference sequence). V lost 3 bases, J lost 1 base, and 9 bases lay in between. The CDR3 is made up of 14 amino acids. The CDR3 DNA reads as TGTGCCAGCAGTTTCGTATTCCCGAACACTGAAGCTTTCTTT. This sequence encodes CASSFVFPNTEAFF.

This rearrangement joins TRBV5-6 to TRBJ2-4, with D possibly being TRBD2 (5 bases). This CDR3 comprises 14 residues. Trimming took 6 bases from V and 2 from J, leaving 12 bases between them. In germline, CDR1 is SGHDT, CDR2 YYEEEE. The CDR3 bases are TGTGCCAGCACCCTCCGCGGGCCCAAAAACATTCAGTACTTC. This translates into CASTLRGPKNIQYF.

This chain joins TRBV7-9 and TRBJ2-3; D unresolved. Germline V gene sequence: CDR1 SEHNR, CDR2 FQNEAQ (reference sequence). V was cut by 11 bases and J by 2 bases, with 20 bases left in between. The CDR3 is 15 amino acids. The CDR3 spells CAGGPGPINTDTQYF. CDR3 coding DNA: TGTGCCGGCGGACCAGGACCAATCAACACAGATACGCAGTATTTT.

This chain uses TRBV7-2 with TRBJ1-1, with D tentatively TRBD1 (5 bases). Trimming took off 0 bases at V and 11 bases at J, with 13 bases between the two ends. The length of the CDR3 is 13 residues. The germline gives CDR1 SGHTA, CDR2 FQGNSA. The CDR3 spells CASSLALGGDAFF. For the CDR3, the DNA is TGTGCCAGCAGCTTAGCGTTGGGGGGGGACGCTTTCTTT.

The rearrangement links TRBV27 to TRBJ2-7; D may be TRBD1 (5 bases). The germline V gene has CDR1 MNHEY and CDR2 SMNVEV (reference sequence). This CDR3 is built from 14 residues. V was pared by 6 bases and J by 4 bases, with 16 bases between. Written as DNA, the CDR3 is TGTGCCAGCAGGTTAGGGGCAGGACCTTACGAGCAGTACTTC. Its protein product is CASRLGAGPYEQYF.

The chain is built from TRBV5-1 and TRBJ2-4; 9 nucleotides agree with TRBD2. V shed 3 bases, J shed 8 bases, and the junction held 15 bases outside the gene matches. This CDR3 spans 17 amino acids. The germline V gene encodes CDR1 SGHRS and CDR2 YFSETQ. CDR3 bases: TGCGCCAGCAGCTGGGGGACTCGCGGGGGGGCCGAGGACATTCAGTACTTC. It yields the protein CASSWGTRGGAEDIQYF.

V gene TRBV7-7 combines with J gene TRBJ2-5, with 9 bases lining up with TRBD2. V trimming: 5 bases; J trimming: 5 bases; junction bases outside the gene matches: 12. CDR3 length: 16 residues. Germline-derived CDR1 and CDR2 are SSHAT and FNYEAQ (reference sequence). The CDR3 DNA sequence: TGTGCCAGCAGCCGCGGGGTAGCGGGGGCCCCGGAGACCCAGTACTTC. Protein product: CASSRGVAGAPETQYF.

The chain recombines TRBV7-2 with TRBJ2-5; 11 bases line up with TRBD1. The CDR3 has 16 amino acids. CDR1 SGHTA and CDR2 FQGNSA come from the germline V gene. Germline trimming cut 2 bases from V and 1 base from J; bases unmatched to any gene: 3. The chain's CDR3 is CASSLTGTGGQETQYF. The CDR3 DNA reads as TGTGCCAGCAGCTTAACCGGGACAGGGGGCCAAGAGACCCAGTACTTC.

J is TRBJ1-3 and V is TRBV19, with TRBD1 as a possible D gene (5 bases). Germline lookup yields CDR1 LNHDA and CDR2 SQIVND (reference sequence). Trimming cost V 5 bases and J 7 bases, with 9 bases left between them. The CDR3 has 12 amino acids. The CDR3 reads CASSSGGNTIYF. In DNA form, the CDR3 reads TGTGCCAGTAGTTCGGGGGGGAACACCATATATTTT.

This chain links TRBV19 with TRBJ1-1, with 7 positions matching TRBD1. V lost 5 bases and J lost 4; bases outside the gene matches: 10. There are 15 residues in the CDR3. From germline, CDR1 is LNHDA and CDR2 SQIVND (reference sequence). The CDR3 DNA sequence: TGTGCCAGTAGTGGAAACAGGGGCGTGGGCACTGAAGCTTTCTTT. Amino acid sequence: CASSGNRGVGTEAFF.

In this sample, this clone turned up once. The gene calls are TRBV9 and TRBJ2-2; 7 nucleotides agree with TRBD2. The V gene's germline CDR1 is SGDLS and CDR2 YYNGEE. Losses at the gene ends were 3 bases for V and 5 bases for J; bases not matched to a gene: 1. The length of the CDR3 is 13 residues. The CDR3 here is CASSGLATGELFF. The CDR3 nucleotides are TGTGCCAGCAGCGGACTAGCTACCGGGGAGCTGTTTTTT.

The chain employs TRBV9 and TRBJ1-5; possible D gene TRBD1, 5 bases. The CDR3 runs 14 residues. Germline V gene sequence: CDR1 SGDLS, CDR2 YYNGEE. Trimming cost V 0 bases and J 6 bases, with 10 bases left between them. Written as DNA, the CDR3 is TGTGCCAGCAGCGTAGGGGGCTTGGGTCAGCCCCAGCATTTT. Translating gives CASSVGGLGQPQHF.

V usage is TRBV7-3 and J usage is TRBJ2-1, with TRBD1 matching over 7 bases. This CDR3 region has 15 residues. V trimming: 5 bases; J trimming: 8 bases; junction bases outside the gene matches: 12. The germline V gene encodes CDR1 SGHTA and CDR2 FQGTGA. The CDR3 DNA sequence: TGTGCCAGCAGCGTCACAGGGGCGGAGTGGGATGAGCAGTTCTTC. This sequence encodes CASSVTGAEWDEQFF.

This sequence joins TRBV11-1 and TRBJ2-1; D call uncertain. The germline V and J ends were trimmed by 4 bases and 8 bases, with 6 bases remaining between them. CDR1 is SGHAT, CDR2 FQDESV, per germline (reference sequence). This CDR3 comprises 11 residues. The CDR3 region has the DNA TGTGCCAGCAGCTGGGATTATGAGCAGTTCTTC. Protein sequence: CASSWDYEQFF.

The chain has TRBV6-1 and TRBJ2-5; 12 bases fit TRBD2. Germline values: CDR1 MNHNS, CDR2 SASEGT. The V and J ends lost 5 bases and 4 bases, in that order; junction bases with no gene match: 5. The CDR3 has 15 amino acids. Here the CDR3 reads CASSSGTSGRETQYF. The CDR3 coding sequence is TGTGCCAGCAGTTCCGGGACTAGCGGGCGAGAGACCCAGTACTTC.

The chain joins TRBV10-3 to TRBJ1-3; a possible D gene is TRBD1 (6 bases). The CDR3 length is 14 residues. Trimming stripped 3 bases from V and 4 bases from J, with 10 bases between. Germline values: CDR1 ENHRY, CDR2 SYGVKD. The CDR3 spells CAISDHGQGNTIYF. The CDR3 DNA reads TGTGCCATCAGTGACCACGGACAGGGAAACACCATATATTTT.

J is TRBJ2-5 and V is TRBV10-3; no reliable D call. The CDR3 length is 14 residues. In germline, CDR1 is ENHRY, CDR2 SYGVKD. V lost 3 bases, J lost 4 bases, and 12 bases lay in between. CDR3 in DNA: TGTGCCATCAGTGACCCCGCCCAGAGAGAGACCCAGTACTTC. Protein: CAISDPAQRETQYF.

The genes are TRBV2 and TRBJ2-3; perhaps TRBD1 as D (5 bases). Germline V CDR1 and CDR2: SNHLY, FYNNEI. V was shortened by 6 bases and J by 12 bases, with 16 bases between the two germline ends. This CDR3 contains 12 residues. The CDR3 region has the DNA TGTGCCAGCAGGACAGAATCCACAAAACAGTATTTT. Translating it yields CASRTESTKQYF.

The CDR3 spells CASSPWDRGAYEQYF. The CDR3 DNA sequence: TGTGCCAGCAGTCCCTGGGACAGGGGAGCCTACGAGCAGTACTTC. The chain has TRBV27 and TRBJ2-7, with TRBD1 matching 10 bases. CDR3 length: 15 residues. Trimming at V came to 5 bases and at J to 2 bases, leaving 6 bases not matched to a gene. Germline assignment: CDR1 MNHEY and CDR2 SMNVEV (reference sequence).

This clone was counted once. The chain links TRBV28 to TRBJ1-4; 8 positions match TRBD1. With V trimmed by 7 bases and J by 12 bases, 13 bases remained unmatched. This CDR3 has 14 residues. Germline V gene lookup returns CDR1 MDHEN and CDR2 SYDVKM. Here the CDR3 DNA reads TGTGCCAGCATTTCATGGACAGGGTCTAGCCAACTGTTTTTT. Translation: CASISWTGSSQLFF.